Included here is one TCR beta chain sequence, with context. The data were obtained in a study of blood T cell repertoires in COVID-19. The wider study: Sites across the United States, Italy and Spain contributed samples from acute and convalescent COVID-19.

Authors' processing steps: Using reference gene primer amplification, nucleated cell counts were estimated. Method: immunoSEQ multiplex PCR; TCRdb's copy keeps in-frame clones and lacks some. V and J calls plus clone size are reproduced from that table; the DNA served to infer D and trimming. The sample has 200,000 to 250,000 clones; approximately 89% are singletons. The CDR3 spans 13 residues. Germline V gene sequence: CDR1 PRHDT, CDR2 FYEKMQ (reference sequence). V was clipped by 6 bases and J by 8 bases; unmatched bases: 8. The sample taken for sequencing was peripheral blood. This sequence joins TRBV13 and TRBJ1-2; 8 nucleotides agree with TRBD1. This TCR was recovered from a woman between 35 and 50 years old with acute or convalescent COVID-19. CDR3 residues: CASRKTGAPGYTF. The DNA for the CDR3 is TGTGCCAGCAGAAAGACAGGGGCCCCAGGCTACACCTTC. The variable domain in full, with the rest retrieved from reference TRBV13 and TRBJ1-2, is AAGVIQSPRHLIKEKRETATLKCYPIPRHDTVYWYQQGPGQDPQFLISFYEKMQSDKGSIPDRFSAQQFSDYHSELNMSSLELGDSALYFCASRKTGAPGYTFGSGTRLTVV.